One and the same sample provided the 7 T cell receptor beta chains below, sequenced in a study of regulatory T cells in long-lasting Graves disease. Described time point: newly diagnosed GD, antithyroid drugs for less than 3 months. PBMC-derived RNA was used for the TCR library. CDR3 regions were amplified by Arm-PCR using iRepertoire HTBI primers to build TCR beta libraries. TCRdb fed the multiplex PCR reads into MiXCR, producing one record per CDR3 protein. There are about 450,000 distinct CDR3 sequences in the sample; approximately 15% occur only once, and roughly a sixth lies in the top ten. These sequences were also reported in another study, on T cells in Graves' hyperthyroidism and ophthalmopathy.

The sequenced sample was peripheral blood mononuclear cells (PBMCs), obtained at new diagnosis, from a patient treated with antithyroid drugs. These receptors came from a woman aged 50 to 60 with Graves disease.

This clonotype was detected ten times or more. This rearrangement joins TRBV28 to TRBJ2-7; either TRBD1 or TRBD2 may supply D (5 bases each). Germline CDR1 MDHEN, CDR2 SYDVKM. This CDR3 comprises 16 residues. The ends were cut back, 6 bases at V and 0 bases at J, with 18 bases in the middle. The CDR3 loop is CASSGTFELGSYEQYF. CDR3 DNA: TGTGCCAGCAGCGGGACGTTTGAGTTGGGCTCCTACGAGCAGTACTTC.

This clonotype was picked up many times. The DNA for the CDR3 is TGTGCCAGCAGCTCCTCCGGCCCCACCGGGGAGCTGTTTTTT. This translates into CASSSSGPTGELFF. The rearrangement joins TRBV7-3 to TRBJ2-2; D gene unclear. Looked up from germline, CDR1 is SGHTA and CDR2 is FQGTGA. This CDR3 spans 14 amino acids. Between the trimmed V and J ends, which lost 4 bases and 4 bases, there was a span of 10 bases. Full variable domain (rest looked up from reference TRBV7-3 and TRBJ2-2): GAGVSQTPSNKVTEKGKYVELRCDPISGHTALYWYRQSLGQGPEFLIYFQGTGAADDSGLPNDRFFAVRPEGSVSTLKIQRTERGDSAVYLCASSSSGPTGELFFGEGSRLTVL.

This clonotype has a handful of counts. The rearrangement links TRBV3-1 to TRBJ2-2, with 10 nucleotides matching TRBD2. This CDR3 region has 17 residues. V lost 3 bases, J lost 5 bases, and 9 bases stayed unmatched. Germline CDR1 reads LGHDT; CDR2 reads YNNKEL (reference sequence). CDR3: CASSHLLAGVRTGELFF. Written as DNA, the CDR3 is TGTGCCAGCAGCCACCTTCTAGCGGGAGTAAGGACCGGGGAGCTGTTTTTT.

This clonotype was detected ten times or more. This rearrangement joins TRBV3-1 to TRBJ2-3; D might be TRBD1 (6 bases). The V gene's germline CDR1 is LGHDT and CDR2 YNNKEL (reference sequence). The CDR3 length is 15 residues. The V end was cut by 0 bases, the J end by 2 bases, with 9 bases between. The CDR3 region has the DNA TGTGCCAGCAGCCAAGACGACAGGTACACAGATACGCAGTATTTT. Its translation is CASSQDDRYTDTQYF.

This clonotype was counted at least ten times. This chain uses TRBV4-1 with TRBJ2-1; D gene uncertain. Trimming pared 5 bases from V and 4 bases from J, leaving 15 bases between. CDR1 is MGHRA, CDR2 YSYEKL, per germline. The CDR3 is 15 residues long. This CDR3 is CASSVLGAAYNEQFF. CDR3 DNA: TGCGCCAGCAGCGTCCTGGGTGCCGCTTACAATGAGCAGTTCTTC.

A remark on this clonotype: The conserved final phenylalanine or tryptophan is absent from the CDR3, which likely points to a read error. This chain connects TRBV6-5 to TRBJ1-4; D gene unclear. This CDR3 has 15 amino acids. Germline V gene sequence: CDR1 MNHEY, CDR2 SVGAGI. The V end was cut by 0 bases, the J end by 8 bases, with 13 bases between. CDR3 amino acids: CASSYSRHEAEKLFL. In DNA form, the CDR3 reads TGTGCCAGCAGTTACTCCCGACACGAGGCGGAAAAACTGTTTCTT.

This clonotype was seen repeatedly, ten times or more. Written as DNA, the CDR3 is TGTGCCAGCAGCCACGACGCACGGCCGGATACGCAGTATTTT. Translating it yields CASSHDARPDTQYF. The chain employs TRBV5-6 and TRBJ2-3; no firm D call. CDR3 length equals 14 residues. Germline V lookup: CDR1 SGHDT, CDR2 YYEEEE. Trimming took off 4 bases at V and 6 bases at J, with 15 bases between the two ends.